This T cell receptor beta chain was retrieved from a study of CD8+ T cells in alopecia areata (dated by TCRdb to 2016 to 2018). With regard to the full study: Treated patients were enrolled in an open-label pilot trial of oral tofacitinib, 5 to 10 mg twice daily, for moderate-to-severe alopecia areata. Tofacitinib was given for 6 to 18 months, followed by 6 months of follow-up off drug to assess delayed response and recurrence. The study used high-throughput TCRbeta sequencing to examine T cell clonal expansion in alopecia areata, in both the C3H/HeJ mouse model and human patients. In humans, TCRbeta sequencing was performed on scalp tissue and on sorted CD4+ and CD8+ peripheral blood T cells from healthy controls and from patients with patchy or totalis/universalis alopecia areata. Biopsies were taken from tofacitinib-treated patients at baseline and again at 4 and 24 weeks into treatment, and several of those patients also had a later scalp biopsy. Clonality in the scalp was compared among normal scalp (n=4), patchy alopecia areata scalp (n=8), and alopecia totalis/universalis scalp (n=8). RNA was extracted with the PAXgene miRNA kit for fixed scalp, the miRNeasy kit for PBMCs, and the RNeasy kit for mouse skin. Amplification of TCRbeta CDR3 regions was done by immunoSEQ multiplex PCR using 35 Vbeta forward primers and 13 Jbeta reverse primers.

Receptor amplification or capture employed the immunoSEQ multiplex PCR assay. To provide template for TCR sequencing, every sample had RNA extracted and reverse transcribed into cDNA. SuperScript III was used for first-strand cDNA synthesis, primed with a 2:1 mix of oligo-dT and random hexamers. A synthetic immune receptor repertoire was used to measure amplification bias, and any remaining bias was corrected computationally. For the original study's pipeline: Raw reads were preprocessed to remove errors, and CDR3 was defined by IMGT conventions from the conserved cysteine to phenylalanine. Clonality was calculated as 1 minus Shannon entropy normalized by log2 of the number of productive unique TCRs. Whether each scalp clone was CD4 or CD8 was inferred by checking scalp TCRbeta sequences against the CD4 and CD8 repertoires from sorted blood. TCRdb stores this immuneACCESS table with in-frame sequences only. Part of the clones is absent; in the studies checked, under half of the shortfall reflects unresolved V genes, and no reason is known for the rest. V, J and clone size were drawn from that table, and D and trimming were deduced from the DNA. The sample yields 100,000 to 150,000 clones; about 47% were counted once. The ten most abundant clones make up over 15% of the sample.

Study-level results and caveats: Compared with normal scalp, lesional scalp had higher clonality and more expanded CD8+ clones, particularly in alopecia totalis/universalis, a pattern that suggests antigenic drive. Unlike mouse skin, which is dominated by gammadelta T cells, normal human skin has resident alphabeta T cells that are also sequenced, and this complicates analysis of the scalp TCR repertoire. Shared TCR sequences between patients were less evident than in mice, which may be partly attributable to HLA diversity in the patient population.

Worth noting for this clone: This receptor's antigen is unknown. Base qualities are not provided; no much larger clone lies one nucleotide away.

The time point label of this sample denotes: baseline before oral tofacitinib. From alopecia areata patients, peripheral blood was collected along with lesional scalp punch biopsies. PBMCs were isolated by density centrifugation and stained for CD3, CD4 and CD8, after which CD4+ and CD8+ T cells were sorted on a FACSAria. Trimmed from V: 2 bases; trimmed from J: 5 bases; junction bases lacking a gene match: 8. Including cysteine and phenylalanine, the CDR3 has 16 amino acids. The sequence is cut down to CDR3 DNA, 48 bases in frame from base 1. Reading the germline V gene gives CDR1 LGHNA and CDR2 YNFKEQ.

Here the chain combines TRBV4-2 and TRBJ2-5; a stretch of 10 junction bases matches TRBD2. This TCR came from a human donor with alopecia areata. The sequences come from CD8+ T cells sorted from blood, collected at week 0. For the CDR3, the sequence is CASSQQLAGGQETQYF. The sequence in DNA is TGTGCCAGCAGCCAACAGTTAGCGGGGGGACAGGAGACCCAGTACTTC.